This T cell receptor (beta chain) was identified during a study of shared clonotypes between healthy human individuals. General study findings and limits: Only blood was sampled; tissue repertoires likely differ.

Germline lookup yields CDR1 MNHNS and CDR2 SASEGT. The V and J ends lost 1 base and 8 bases respectively, with 11 bases between them. The CDR3 contains 14 residues. The unsorted PBMC sample used ten immunoSEQ deep assay plates. Authors' methods: Filtering differed because ImmunoSEQ produced junction-only sequences that carried no quality scores. Data came from immunoSEQ multiplex PCR; TCRdb stores just in-frame clones and leaves some out. That table furnishes V, J and clone size, whereas the DNA furnished D and trimming. The sample contains around 500,000 clones, less than 80% of which appear only once. This clone was counted only a few times. No antigen is known for it.

The chain employs TRBV6-1 and TRBJ1-4; no clear D gene. This receptor was taken from a woman in her 40s in good health. Some clones in this sample may be carry-over from other donors' samples. The sequencing sample was made of PBMCs. The CDR3 DNA is TGTGCCAGCAGTGAAGACGGGGAGGTGGAAAAACTGTTTTTT. Translation gives CASSEDGEVEKLFF.